This T cell receptor beta chain came from a study of cytomegalovirus exposure and HLA in healthy donors. A multiplex PCR was run with 60 Vbeta primers and 13 Jbeta primers. Assay used: immunoSEQ multiplex PCR; TCRdb lists only in-frame clones, some missing. Of fewer than 85,000 clones detected, 78% appear once; the ten largest clones hold around 3%. V was cut by 1 base and J by 0 bases, with 16 bases left in between. The V gene's germline CDR1 is SGHVS and CDR2 FQNEAQ. This CDR3 spans 18 amino acids. Study conclusions and caveats: Later analysis placed DRB1 highest and HLA-C lowest in TCR association rates, which differed by HLA locus. Reported performance of the classifier showed diagnosis of cytomegalovirus status with high specificity and sensitivity. Earlier analysis found most TCR beta V segments productive about 87% or about 30% of the time. In vitro testing confirmed a few CMV-associated chains as specific for CMV antigens.

As regards this clone: Its antigen is not known.

The V gene is TRBV7-8, the J gene TRBJ1-3, with D perhaps matching TRBD1 (5 bases). The clonotype was recovered from a man aged 35-49 years in good health and CMV-seronegative. The source material was PBMCs. The CDR3 DNA reads TGTGCCAGCAGCTTAGTAGTGGGATTGGGGGGCTCTGGAAACACCATATATTTT. Protein product: CASSLVVGLGGSGNTIYF.